This T cell receptor beta chain was recovered during a study of cytomegalovirus exposure and HLA in healthy donors. Regarding the study as a whole: V- and J-gene trimming in TCR beta was tied to a missense DCLRE1C variant by an analysis performed later.

The CDR3 has 14 residues. Germline CDR1 reads KGHSH; CDR2 reads LQKENI. The germline V and J ends were trimmed by 1 base and 3 bases, with 9 bases remaining between them. To note about this clone: Its antigen is undetermined.

A multiplex PCR was run with 60 Vbeta primers and 13 Jbeta primers. Assay: immunoSEQ multiplex PCR; the TCRdb copy retains only in-frame clones and omits some. The sample lists 140,000 or so clones; around 80% were seen once. Sequencing input: PBMCs. This chain connects TRBV18 to TRBJ1-1; D possibly corresponds to TRBD1 (5 bases). This TCR came from a man aged 40-49 years in good health and CMV-seronegative. CDR3 protein: CASSPRGGDTEAFF. Written as DNA, the CDR3 is TGTGCCAGCTCACCACGGGGGGGAGACACTGAAGCTTTCTTT.